Below are 22 T cell receptor beta chains sequenced from a single sample in a study of T-cell memory formation after mild COVID-19. TCRdb redid the calling of the 5' RACE reads with MiXCR, one entry per CDR3 protein. Of about 500,000 distinct CDR3 sequences in the sample, about 20% were seen once. Sequencing was done on a sample of PBMCs or a T cell subset sorted from them (not recorded which). Every receptor here comes from an adult woman who had mild COVID-19 (a few samples of this study predate the infection). Cell type and time point are not known.

A note on this clonotype: At one end the junction does not follow the germline gene, possibly because of a read error. The CDR3 sequence is CATSAGTGAETQYF. DNA of the CDR3: TGTGCCACCAGCGCTGGGACAGGGGCAGAGACCCAGTACTTC. The chain couples TRBV11-2 to TRBJ2-5; 10 nucleotides match TRBD1. Germline V gene sequence: CDR1 SGHAT, CDR2 FQNNGV. This CDR3 contains 14 residues. Full variable domain (outside the CDR3, taken from reference TRBV11-2 and TRBJ2-5): EAGVAQSPRYKIIEKRQSVAFWCNPISGHATLYWYQQILGQGPKLLIQFQNNGVVDDSQLPKDRFSAERLKGVDSTLKIQPAKLEDSAVYLCATSAGTGAETQYFGPGTRLLVL.

This clonotype was found a few times. V is TRBV20-1 and J is TRBJ2-7, with D possibly matching TRBD2 (5 bases). The CDR3 loop spans 13 amino acids. Trimming removed 1 base at V and 3 bases at J, with 10 bases between. Germline lookup yields CDR1 DFQATT and CDR2 SNEGSKA (reference sequence). The CDR3 is CSARGGRFYEQYF. CDR3 DNA sequence: TGCAGTGCTAGAGGAGGGAGATTCTACGAGCAGTACTTC.

The rearrangement links TRBV9 to TRBJ2-7, with a tentative D call TRBD1 (6 bases). This CDR3 contains 17 residues. Trimming stripped 0 bases from V and 4 bases from J, with 20 bases between. Germline assignment: CDR1 SGDLS and CDR2 YYNGEE. CDR3 sequence: CASSVAPDRHPWYEQYF. CDR3 in DNA: TGTGCCAGCAGCGTAGCCCCTGACAGGCACCCTTGGTACGAGCAGTACTTC.

This clonotype appeared a few times. This rearrangement joins TRBV20-1 to TRBJ2-3; D call uncertain. Trimming removed 0 bases at V and 2 bases at J, with 15 bases between. The CDR3 is made up of 16 amino acids. CDR1 and CDR2 from the germline V gene are DFQATT and SNEGSKA (reference sequence). The CDR3 DNA reads as TGCAGTGCTAGAGATTCGAGGCGTACAGTCACAGATACGCAGTATTTT. Translation: CSARDSRRTVTDTQYF.

V gene TRBV7-2 combines with J gene TRBJ2-1, with 10 positions matching TRBD2. CDR1 is SGHTA, CDR2 FQGNSA, per germline. The CDR3 is 15 amino acids. V was pared by 4 bases and J by 7 bases, with 7 bases of the junction left unmatched. CDR3 in amino acids: CASSSGLAPQNEQFF. CDR3 coding DNA: TGTGCCAGCAGCTCGGGACTAGCGCCTCAGAATGAGCAGTTCTTC.

This chain connects TRBV20-1 to TRBJ1-2, with D tentatively TRBD1 (6 bases). Germline CDR1 and CDR2: DFQATT and SNEGSKA (reference sequence). V dropped 1 base and J dropped 6 bases, with 15 bases sitting between them. The CDR3 length is 14 residues. The CDR3, as DNA: TGCAGTGCTAGAGGAGTTGAGGCAGGGGATGGCTACACCTTC. This codes for CSARGVEAGDGYTF.

In its sample, this clonotype was seen a few times. CDR3: CASSVDRAAYEKLFF. The CDR3 coding sequence is TGTGCCAGCAGCGTCGACAGGGCGGCATATGAAAAACTGTTTTTT. J is TRBJ1-4 and V is TRBV12-3 or TRBV12-4; 7 positions agree with TRBD1. The J segment lost 6 bases and the V segment lost 6 bases, leaving 10 bases of the junction unmatched. The CDR3 spans 15 residues.

V is TRBV27 and J is TRBJ2-2; D call uncertain. The V end lost 1 base, the J end lost 3 bases, and 9 bases lay between the germline ends. The CDR3 is 15 residues long. From germline, CDR1 is MNHEY and CDR2 SMNVEV (reference sequence). The CDR3, as DNA: TGTGCCAGCAGTTTATTTGGGGTGCACACCGGGGAGCTGTTTTTT. Protein product: CASSLFGVHTGELFF.

The V gene is TRBV5-1, the J gene TRBJ2-5; TRBD2 aligns across 8 bases. The junction had 4 bases not matched to a gene; V was cut back by 5 bases and J by 1 base. The CDR3 has 14 amino acids. The germline V gene encodes CDR1 SGHRS and CDR2 YFSETQ. The CDR3 nucleotides read TGCGCCAGCAGGGGCGGGGGGCCCCAAGAGACCCAGTACTTC. Protein sequence: CASRGGGPQETQYF. The full variable domain, completed using reference TRBV5-1 and TRBJ2-5, is KAGVTQTPRYLIKTRGQQVTLSCSPISGHRSVSWYQQTPGQGLQFLFEYFSETQRNKGNFPGRFSGRQFSNSRSEMNVSTLELGDSALYLCASRGGGPQETQYFGPGTRLLVL.

The chain is built from TRBV18 and TRBJ1-1, with 10 bases aligning to TRBD1. The CDR3 sequence is 14 residues long. Germline V lookup: CDR1 KGHSH, CDR2 LQKENI. V was clipped by 1 base and J by 6 bases; unmatched bases: 2. The CDR3 protein is CASSPRDRGPEAFF. CDR3 in DNA: TGTGCCAGCTCACCACGGGACAGGGGTCCTGAAGCTTTCTTT.

The genes are TRBV5-4 and TRBJ2-1, with 16 bases aligning to TRBD2. V lost 4 bases to trimming and J lost 9 bases; unmatched junction nucleotides: 4. Per the germline V gene, CDR1 is SGHNT and CDR2 is YYREEE (reference sequence). The CDR3 extends over 15 amino acids. CDR3: CASSLGTSGGVEQFF. The DNA of the CDR3 is TGTGCCAGCAGCCTAGGGACTAGCGGGGGGGTTGAGCAGTTCTTC.

The table lists this clonotype with a few counts. This chain joins TRBV7-8 and TRBJ2-5; maybe TRBD2 (7 bases). The CDR3 has 16 residues. Germline V gene lookup returns CDR1 SGHVS and CDR2 FQNEAQ. Trimming shortened V by 3 bases and J by 1 base, and 15 bases separated the two germline ends. In DNA, the CDR3 is TGTGCCAGCAGCTTCGTGTCGGGGGGCCCCCAAGAGACCCAGTACTTC. As protein: CASSFVSGGPQETQYF.

The chain recombines TRBV27 with TRBJ2-2, with D uncertain. In germline, CDR1 is MNHEY, CDR2 SMNVEV (reference sequence). Deletions cut 5 bases from V and 8 bases from J, with 9 bases between. This CDR3 comprises 12 residues. The CDR3 spells CASSPGWGELFF. DNA for the CDR3: TGTGCCAGCAGTCCCGGGTGGGGGGAGCTGTTTTTT.

The V gene is TRBV11-2, the J gene TRBJ2-7; 8 nucleotides line up with TRBD1. The CDR3 is made up of 16 amino acids. CDR1 SGHAT and CDR2 FQNNGV come from the germline V gene. Trimming took 0 bases from V and 5 from J; bases not matched to a gene: 9. CDR3 sequence: CASSLDLTGGGHEQYF. Written as DNA, the CDR3 is TGTGCCAGCAGCTTAGATTTAACAGGGGGTGGCCACGAGCAGTACTTC.

J is TRBJ2-5 and V is TRBV4-1; TRBD2 matches at 16 bases. There are 18 residues in the CDR3. The germline V gene encodes CDR1 MGHRA and CDR2 YSYEKL. V trimming: 0 bases; J trimming: 5 bases; junction bases outside the gene matches: 6. The CDR3: CASSQDPGLAGGKETQYF. CDR3 DNA: TGCGCCAGCAGCCAAGATCCGGGACTAGCGGGGGGGAAGGAGACCCAGTACTTC.

The chain combines TRBV10-3 with TRBJ2-3; 11 positions match TRBD2. The germline gives CDR1 ENHRY, CDR2 SYGVKD. The CDR3 contains 19 residues. Trimming cost V 0 bases and J 0 bases; bases outside gene matches: 8. The CDR3 nucleotides read TGTGCCATCAGTGAGTCCCAGGGACTAGCGGTAAAAAGCACAGATACGCAGTATTTT. Translating it yields CAISESQGLAVKSTDTQYF.

This chain connects TRBV7-2 to TRBJ2-5, with D possibly TRBD1 on 6 matching bases. The CDR3 consists of 13 residues. V lost 2 bases and J 5 bases, leaving 9 bases between the germline ends. Germline values: CDR1 SGHTA, CDR2 FQGNSA. For the CDR3, the DNA is TGTGCCAGCAGCTTAATGAGGGGGGAGACCCAGTACTTC. Translated: CASSLMRGETQYF. The full variable domain, with the rest looked up from reference TRBV7-2 and TRBJ2-5, is GAGVSQSPSNKVTEKGKDVELRCDPISGHTALYWYRQSLGQGLEFLIYFQGNSAPDKSGLPSDRFSAERTGGSVSTLTIQRTQQEDSAVYLCASSLMRGETQYFGPGTRLLVL.

This clonotype was detected only a few times. The gene calls are TRBV5-1 and TRBJ1-4; D may be TRBD1 (6 bases). V gave up 1 base and J gave up 4 bases, with 17 bases separating them. This CDR3 region has 17 residues. The V gene's germline CDR1 is SGHRS and CDR2 YFSETQ. The CDR3 nucleotides read TGCGCCAGCAGCTTGTCCCCAAGACAGGCGGTTAATGAAAAACTGTTTTTT. Its translation is CASSLSPRQAVNEKLFF.

This clonotype was recorded many times. V and J are TRBV7-9 and TRBJ2-3, with TRBD2 identical over 8 bases. V lost 2 bases, J lost 5 bases, and 6 bases stayed unmatched. The germline gives CDR1 SEHNR, CDR2 FQNEAQ (reference sequence). CDR3 length equals 15 residues. The CDR3 nucleotides are TGTGCCAGCAGCTTAAGCGGGGGCCAAGGAGATACGCAGTATTTT. Amino acid sequence: CASSLSGGQGDTQYF.

This clonotype was counted ten times or more. The V call is TRBV25-1, the J call TRBJ2-1; TRBD1 matches at 7 bases. CDR3 length: 14 residues. Germline V gives CDR1 MGHDK, CDR2 SYGVNS. J lost 4 bases, V lost 3 bases, and 3 bases had no gene match. The CDR3 reads CASSEGQQYNEQFF. Written as DNA, the CDR3 is TGTGCCAGCAGTGAGGGACAGCAATACAATGAGCAGTTCTTC.

The V call is TRBV29-1, the J call TRBJ2-7, with 9 bases matching TRBD1. This CDR3 has 12 residues. The V gene end was trimmed by 5 bases and the J gene end by 3 bases; junction bases not matched to a gene: 2. Germline V gives CDR1 SQVTM, CDR2 ANQGSEA. DNA for the CDR3: TGCAGCGTTTCGGGACAGGGCTACGAGCAGTACTTC. Translating gives CSVSGQGYEQYF.

This clonotype was picked up a small number of times. The genes are TRBV20-1 and TRBJ1-6, with D tentatively TRBD1 (6 bases). The CDR3 covers 16 residues. Trimming stripped 0 bases from V and 0 bases from J, with 9 bases between. CDR1 and CDR2 (germline): DFQATT, SNEGSKA (reference sequence). CDR3: CSARDRTASYNSPLHF. The CDR3 DNA reads TGCAGTGCTAGAGATCGGACAGCCTCCTATAATTCACCCCTCCACTTT.